The 6 T cell receptor beta chains listed next were all sequenced from one sample in a study of T cell repertoires in cytomegalovirus infection. The antigens of these receptors remain unknown. TCRdb re-analysed the reads in MiXCR, keeping a single row per CDR3 protein. The table has about 920,000 distinct CDR3 sequences, more than 25% seen once; the top ten hold about 14%. The starting material was cultured CD8+ T cells from PBMCs, obtained from culture after CMV antigen stimulation. Receptors originate from a human donor in good health (CMV status not recorded). Some clones in this sample may be carry-over from other donors' samples.

V and J are TRBV27 and TRBJ2-3; D is uncertain. The CDR3 runs to 13 residues. Germline-derived CDR1 and CDR2 are MNHEY and SMNVEV (reference sequence). Trimming pared 3 bases from V and 1 base from J, leaving 5 bases between. CDR3 residues: CASSFRRTDTQYF. CDR3 nucleotides: TGTGCCAGCAGTTTTCGGCGCACAGATACGCAGTATTTT.

Only a few counts were recorded for this clonotype. This rearrangement joins TRBV29-1 to TRBJ1-1; possible D gene TRBD1, 5 bases. Germline V lookup: CDR1 SQVTM, CDR2 ANQGSEA. This CDR3 comprises 14 residues. CDR3 sequence (DNA): TGCAGTTTTTCGGACAAGGAAGGAGGCACTGAAGCTTTCTTT. Translated, it gives CSFSDKEGGTEAFF.

This clonotype has just a few counts. J is TRBJ1-1 and V is TRBV6-1; 7 nucleotides align to TRBD1. Trimming at V came to 2 bases and at J to 5 bases, leaving 8 bases not matched to a gene. The CDR3 contains 15 residues. The germline V gene encodes CDR1 MNHNS and CDR2 SASEGT. In DNA form, the CDR3 reads TGTGCCAGCAGTGAAATCACAGGGGAAAGGACTGAAGCTTTCTTT. Translated, it gives CASSEITGERTEAFF.

This clonotype has only a few counts. The V gene is TRBV7-4, the J gene TRBJ2-3; TRBD2 matches at 10 bases. Unmatched junction bases numbered 19, after V lost 4 bases and J lost 0 bases. CDR1 SGHVT and CDR2 SQSDAQ come from the germline V gene. The CDR3 runs to 21 residues. The CDR3 region has the DNA TGTGCCAGCAGCTCAACAGGACTAGCGGAGTCAAAGAGAACTAGCACAGATACGCAGTATTTT. This translates into CASSSTGLAESKRTSTDTQYF.

This clonotype was picked up a small number of times. This rearrangement joins TRBV7-2 to TRBJ1-5; perhaps TRBD1 as D (6 bases). V was pared by 0 bases and J by 8 bases, with 11 bases between. Germline V CDR1 and CDR2: SGHTA, FQGNSA. The length of the CDR3 is 14 residues. The CDR3 DNA follows: TGTGCCAGCAGCTTAGCAGGGGCAGGGGAGCCCCAGCATTTT. Its protein product is CASSLAGAGEPQHF.

This sequence joins TRBV4-1 and TRBJ2-5; no definite D call. From germline, CDR1 is MGHRA and CDR2 YSYEKL. This CDR3 spans 14 amino acids. Trimming left V 3 bases short and J 0 bases short, with 8 bases between. As DNA, the CDR3 is TGCGCCAGCAGCCACATAGTTTACCAAGAGACCCAGTACTTC. It specifies CASSHIVYQETQYF.